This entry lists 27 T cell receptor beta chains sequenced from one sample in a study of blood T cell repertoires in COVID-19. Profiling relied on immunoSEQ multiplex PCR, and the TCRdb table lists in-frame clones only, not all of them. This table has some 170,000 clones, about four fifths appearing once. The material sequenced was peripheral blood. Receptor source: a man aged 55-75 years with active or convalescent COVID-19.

CDR3 sequence reads: CASSRQGQTEAFF. CDR3 nucleotides: TGTGCCAGCAGTCGACAAGGACAAACTGAAGCTTTCTTT. The rearrangement joins TRBV6-5 to TRBJ1-1; a weak D match, TRBD1 (5 bases). This CDR3 has 13 amino acids. Germline assignment: CDR1 MNHEY and CDR2 SVGAGI. V was pared by 5 bases and J by 5 bases, with 12 bases between.

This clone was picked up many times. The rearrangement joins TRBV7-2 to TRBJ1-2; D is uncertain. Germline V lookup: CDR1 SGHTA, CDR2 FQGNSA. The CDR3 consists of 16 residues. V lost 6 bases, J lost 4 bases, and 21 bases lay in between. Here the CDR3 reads CASRPPLSLRGYGYTF. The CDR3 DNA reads TGTGCCAGCAGGCCGCCCCTTTCATTGCGGGGCTATGGCTACACCTTC.

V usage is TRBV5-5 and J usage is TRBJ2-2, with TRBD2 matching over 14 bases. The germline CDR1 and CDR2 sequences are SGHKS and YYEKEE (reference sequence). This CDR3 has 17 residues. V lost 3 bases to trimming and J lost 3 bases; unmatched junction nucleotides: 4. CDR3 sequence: CASSSGLAGAHTGELFF. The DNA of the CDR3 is TGTGCCAGCAGCTCGGGACTAGCGGGGGCTCACACCGGGGAGCTGTTTTTT.

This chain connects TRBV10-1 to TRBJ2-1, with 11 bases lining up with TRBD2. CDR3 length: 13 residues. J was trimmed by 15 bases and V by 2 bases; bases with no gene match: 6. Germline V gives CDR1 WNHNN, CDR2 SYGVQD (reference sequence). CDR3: CASSEGLAGGMFF. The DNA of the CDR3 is TGCGCCAGCAGTGAGGGGTTAGCGGGAGGGATGTTCTTC.

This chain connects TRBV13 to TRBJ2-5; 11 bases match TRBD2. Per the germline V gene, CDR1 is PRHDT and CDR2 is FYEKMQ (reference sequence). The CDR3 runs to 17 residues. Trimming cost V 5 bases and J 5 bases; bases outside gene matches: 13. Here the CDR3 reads CASSPSSGRAGWETQYF. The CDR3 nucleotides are TGTGCCAGCAGCCCGAGTAGCGGGAGGGCCGGTTGGGAGACCCAGTACTTC.

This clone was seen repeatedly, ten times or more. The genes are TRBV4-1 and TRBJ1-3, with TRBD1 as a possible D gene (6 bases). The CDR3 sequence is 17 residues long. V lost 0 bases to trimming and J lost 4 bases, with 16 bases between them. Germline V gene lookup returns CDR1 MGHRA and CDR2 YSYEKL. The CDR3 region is CASSQELTGSYGNTIYF. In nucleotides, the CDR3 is TGCGCCAGCAGCCAAGAATTAACAGGGTCGTACGGAAACACCATATATTTT.

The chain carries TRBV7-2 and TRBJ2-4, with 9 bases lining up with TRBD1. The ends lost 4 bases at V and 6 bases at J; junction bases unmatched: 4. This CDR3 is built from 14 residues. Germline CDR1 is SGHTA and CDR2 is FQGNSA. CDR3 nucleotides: TGTGCCAGCAGCTCCCGGGACAGGGCAAACATTCAGTACTTC. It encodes CASSSRDRANIQYF.

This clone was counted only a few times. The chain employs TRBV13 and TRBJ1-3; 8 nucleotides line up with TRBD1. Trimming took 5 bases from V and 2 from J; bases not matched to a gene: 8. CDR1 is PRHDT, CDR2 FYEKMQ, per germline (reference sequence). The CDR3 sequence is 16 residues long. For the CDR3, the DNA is TGTGCCAGCAGCCATCGGACAGGGTCTACTGGAAACACCATATATTTT. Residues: CASSHRTGSTGNTIYF.

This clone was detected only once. CDR3 loop: CASTSPGGLGTDTQYF. The CDR3 DNA follows: TGTGCCAGCACCTCCCCGGGAGGCCTAGGCACAGATACGCAGTATTTT. The V gene is TRBV28, the J gene TRBJ2-3, with 7 bases that match TRBD2. After removal of 7 bases from V and 1 base from J, the junction contained 11 bases not matched to a gene. The germline CDR1 and CDR2 sequences are MDHEN and SYDVKM. This CDR3 is built from 16 residues.

CDR3 in amino acids: CASSQDLRGNQPQHF. The CDR3 DNA follows: TGTGCCAGCAGCCAAGATCTGAGGGGGAATCAGCCCCAGCATTTT. This chain joins TRBV3-1 (or the pseudogene TRBV3-2) and TRBJ1-5, with TRBD1 as a possible D gene (6 bases). The V gene's germline CDR1 is LGHDT and CDR2 YNNKEL (reference sequence). The CDR3 sequence is 15 residues long. Trimming shortened V by 0 bases and J by 4 bases, and 10 bases separated the two germline ends.

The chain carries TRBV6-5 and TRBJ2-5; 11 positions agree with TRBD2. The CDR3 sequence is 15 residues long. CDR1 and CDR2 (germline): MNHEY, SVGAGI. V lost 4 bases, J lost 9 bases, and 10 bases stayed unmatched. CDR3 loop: CASSSTSGGPRSQYF. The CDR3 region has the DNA TGTGCCAGCAGTTCCACTAGCGGGGGCCCTAGGTCCCAGTACTTC.

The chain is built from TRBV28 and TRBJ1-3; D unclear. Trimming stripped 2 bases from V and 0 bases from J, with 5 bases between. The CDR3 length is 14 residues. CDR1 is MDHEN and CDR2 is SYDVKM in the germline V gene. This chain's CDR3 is CASSLDISGNTIYF. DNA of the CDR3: TGTGCCAGCAGTTTAGACATCTCTGGAAACACCATATATTTT.

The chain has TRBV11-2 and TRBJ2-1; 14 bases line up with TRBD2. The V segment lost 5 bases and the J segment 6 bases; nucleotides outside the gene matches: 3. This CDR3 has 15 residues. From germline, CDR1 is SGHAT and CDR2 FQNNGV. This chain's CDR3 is CASSQGLAGANEQFF. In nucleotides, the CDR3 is TGTGCCAGCAGCCAGGGACTAGCGGGAGCCAATGAGCAGTTCTTC.

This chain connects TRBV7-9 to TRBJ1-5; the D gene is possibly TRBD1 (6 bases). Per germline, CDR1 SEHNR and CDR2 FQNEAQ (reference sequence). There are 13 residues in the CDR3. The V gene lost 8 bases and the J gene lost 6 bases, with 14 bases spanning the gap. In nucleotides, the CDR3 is TGTGCCAGCTCTCGAACAGGGAGTCAGCCCCAGCATTTT. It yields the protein CASSRTGSQPQHF.

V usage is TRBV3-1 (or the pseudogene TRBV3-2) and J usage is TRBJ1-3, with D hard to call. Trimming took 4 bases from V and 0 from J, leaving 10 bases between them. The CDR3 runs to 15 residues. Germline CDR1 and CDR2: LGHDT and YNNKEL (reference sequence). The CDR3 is CASSPERLSGNTIYF. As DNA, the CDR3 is TGTGCCAGCAGCCCCGAGCGGCTCTCTGGAAACACCATATATTTT.

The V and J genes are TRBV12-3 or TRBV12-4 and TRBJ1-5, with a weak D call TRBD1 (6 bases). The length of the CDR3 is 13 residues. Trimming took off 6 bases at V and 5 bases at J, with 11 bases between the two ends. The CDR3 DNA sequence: TGTGCCAGCAGGGGACAAGACCATCAGCCCCAGCATTTT. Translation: CASRGQDHQPQHF.

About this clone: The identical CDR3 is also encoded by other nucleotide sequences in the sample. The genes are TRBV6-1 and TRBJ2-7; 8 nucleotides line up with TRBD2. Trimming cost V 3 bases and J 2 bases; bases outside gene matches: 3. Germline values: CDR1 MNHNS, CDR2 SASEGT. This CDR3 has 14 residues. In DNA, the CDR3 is TGTGCCAGCAGTGATAGCGGGGTTCCCTACGAGCAGTACTTC. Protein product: CASSDSGVPYEQYF.

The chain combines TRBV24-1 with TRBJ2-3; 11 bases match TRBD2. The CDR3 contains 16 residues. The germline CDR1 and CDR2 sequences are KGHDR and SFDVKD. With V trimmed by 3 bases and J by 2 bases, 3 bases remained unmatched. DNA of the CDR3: TGTGCCACCAGTGATCCTAGCGGGGGGATCACAGATACGCAGTATTTT. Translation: CATSDPSGGITDTQYF.

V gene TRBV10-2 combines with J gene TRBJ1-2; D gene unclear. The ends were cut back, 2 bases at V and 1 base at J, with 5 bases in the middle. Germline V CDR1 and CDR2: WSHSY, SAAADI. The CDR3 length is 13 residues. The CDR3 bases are TGCGCCAGCAGTGAGGCGGTTAACTATGGCTACACCTTC. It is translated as CASSEAVNYGYTF.

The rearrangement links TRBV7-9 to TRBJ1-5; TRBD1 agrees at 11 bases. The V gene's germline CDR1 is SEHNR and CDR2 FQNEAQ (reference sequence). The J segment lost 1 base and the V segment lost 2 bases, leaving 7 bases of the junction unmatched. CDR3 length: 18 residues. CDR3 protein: CASSLSPGQGVSNQPQHF. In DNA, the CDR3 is TGTGCCAGCAGCTTATCACCGGGACAGGGGGTAAGCAATCAGCCCCAGCATTTT.

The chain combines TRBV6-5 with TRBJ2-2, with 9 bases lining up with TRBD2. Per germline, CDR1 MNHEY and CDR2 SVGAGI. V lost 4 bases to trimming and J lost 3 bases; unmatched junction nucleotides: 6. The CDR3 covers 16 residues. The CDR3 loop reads CASSSPAGGDTGELFF. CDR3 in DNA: TGTGCCAGCAGTTCCCCAGCGGGGGGCGACACCGGGGAGCTGTTTTTT.

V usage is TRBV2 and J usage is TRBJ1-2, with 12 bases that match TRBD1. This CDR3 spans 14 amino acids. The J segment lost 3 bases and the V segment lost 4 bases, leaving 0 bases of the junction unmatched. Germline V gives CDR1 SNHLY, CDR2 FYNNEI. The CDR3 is CASSGDRGHYGYTF. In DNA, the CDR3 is TGTGCCAGCAGTGGGGACAGGGGGCACTATGGCTACACCTTC.

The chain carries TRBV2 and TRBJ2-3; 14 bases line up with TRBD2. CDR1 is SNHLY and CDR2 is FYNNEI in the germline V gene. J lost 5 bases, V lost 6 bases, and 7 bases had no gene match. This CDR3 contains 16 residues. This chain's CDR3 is CASSKGLAGGGDTQYF. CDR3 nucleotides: TGTGCCAGCAGCAAAGGACTAGCGGGAGGAGGAGATACGCAGTATTTT.

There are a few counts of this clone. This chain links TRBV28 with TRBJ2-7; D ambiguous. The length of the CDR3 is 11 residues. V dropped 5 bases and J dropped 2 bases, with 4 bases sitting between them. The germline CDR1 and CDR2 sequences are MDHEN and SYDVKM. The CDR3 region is CASSTAYEQYF. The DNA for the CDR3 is TGTGCCAGCAGTACGGCCTACGAGCAGTACTTC.

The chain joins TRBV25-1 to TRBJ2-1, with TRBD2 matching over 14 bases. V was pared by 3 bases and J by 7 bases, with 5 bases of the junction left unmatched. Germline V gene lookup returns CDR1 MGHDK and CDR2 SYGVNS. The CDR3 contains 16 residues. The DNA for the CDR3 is TGTGCCAGCAGTGAGACCGGGACTAGCGGGAGAAATGAGCAGTTCTTC. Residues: CASSETGTSGRNEQFF.

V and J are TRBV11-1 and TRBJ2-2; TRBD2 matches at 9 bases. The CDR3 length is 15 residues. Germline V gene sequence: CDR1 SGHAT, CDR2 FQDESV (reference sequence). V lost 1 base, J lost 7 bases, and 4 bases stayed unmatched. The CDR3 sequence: CASSLGLAESGELFF. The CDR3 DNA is TGTGCCAGCAGCTTAGGACTAGCGGAGAGCGGGGAGCTGTTTTTT.

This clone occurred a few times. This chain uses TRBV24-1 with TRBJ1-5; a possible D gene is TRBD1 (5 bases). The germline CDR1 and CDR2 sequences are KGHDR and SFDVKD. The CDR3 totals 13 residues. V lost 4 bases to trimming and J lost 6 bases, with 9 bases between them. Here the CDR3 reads CATSETGSQPQHF. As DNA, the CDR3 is TGTGCCACCAGTGAAACAGGTTCTCAGCCCCAGCATTTT.